Each of the 29 T cell receptor beta chains below was sequenced from the same sample in a study of Graves' ophthalmopathy and Graves' hyperthyroidism. Beta-chain TCR CDR3 regions were amplified from RNA transcripts. HTBI primers were employed in first-round RT-PCR, then a second-round multiplex PCR followed. A single record per CDR3 protein comes from TCRdb applying MiXCR to the multiplex PCR reads. The sample lists around 470,000 distinct CDR3 sequences, under 15% seen once, with 8% to 10% in the top ten. The sample comprised blood. The receptors stem from a woman in her 30s with Graves' ophthalmopathy.

This clonotype was observed at least ten times. The rearrangement joins TRBV25-1 to TRBJ1-2, with D possibly being TRBD1 (6 bases). V gave up 5 bases and J gave up 2 bases, with 9 bases separating them. Looked up from germline, CDR1 is MGHDK and CDR2 is SYGVNS. This CDR3 comprises 13 residues. CDR3 sequence: CASSTGRNYGYTF. CDR3 in DNA: TGTGCCAGCAGTACAGGGAGGAACTATGGCTACACCTTC.

A few counts support this clonotype. This chain uses TRBV12-3 or TRBV12-4 with TRBJ1-1; D is possibly TRBD1 (6 bases). The CDR3 consists of 17 residues. V lost 5 bases and J 6 bases, leaving 25 bases between the germline ends. CDR3 loop: CASSPRPPGGPGSEAFF. The CDR3 DNA reads TGTGCCAGCAGTCCCCGGCCCCCCGGGGGCCCAGGCTCTGAAGCTTTCTTT.

This clonotype was found many times. The chain uses TRBV20-1 and TRBJ2-5, with TRBD2 matching 8 bases. There are 13 residues in the CDR3. The germline V gene encodes CDR1 DFQATT and CDR2 SNEGSKA (reference sequence). This CDR3 reads CGSTGGLGETQYF. In DNA form, the CDR3 reads TGCGGTTCTACGGGGGGGCTGGGAGAGACCCAGTACTTC.

Many counts were recorded for this clonotype. This rearrangement joins TRBV12-5 to TRBJ1-1; 8 positions agree with TRBD1. The trim removed 1 base at V and 4 bases at J, leaving 2 bases unmatched. CDR1 and CDR2 from the germline V gene are LGHNT and FRNRAP. The CDR3 is 14 residues long. The CDR3 spells CASGLGQGSTEAFF. In nucleotides, the CDR3 is TGTGCTAGTGGTTTGGGACAGGGGAGCACTGAAGCTTTCTTT.

This clonotype was recorded at least ten times. The chain carries TRBV5-1 and TRBJ2-4; the D call may be TRBD1 or TRBD2 (5 bases each). CDR3 length: 14 residues. The V and J ends lost 7 bases and 1 base respectively, with 12 bases between them. CDR1 is SGHRS, CDR2 YFSETQ, per germline. CDR3 in DNA: TGCGCCAGCCGAAGAGGGGATGCCAAAAACATTCAGTACTTC. The encoded protein is CASRRGDAKNIQYF. The entire variable domain, with the rest obtained from reference TRBV5-1 and TRBJ2-4, is as follows: KAGVTQTPRYLIKTRGQQVTLSCSPISGHRSVSWYQQTPGQGLQFLFEYFSETQRNKGNFPGRFSGRQFSNSRSEMNVSTLELGDSALYLCASRRGDAKNIQYFGAGTRLSVL.

This clonotype is a singleton in its sample. The conserved phenylalanine or tryptophan normally closing the CDR3 is absent here, so this likely arose from a read error. It is unclear where the CDR3 begins or ends on the DNA, so no DNA is shown, and the CDR3 is as TCRdb lists it. The chain carries TRBV6-1 and TRBJ2-2; the table's D call of TRBD1 was not tested on the DNA. Looked up from germline, CDR1 is MNHNS and CDR2 is SASEGT. 14 amino acids form the CDR3, both terminal residues included. This CDR3 is CARGGQGETGELCL.

This clonotype was counted between two and nine times. The gene calls are TRBV5-1 and TRBJ1-2; D is unresolved. V was trimmed by 0 bases and J by 3 bases, leaving 6 bases between them. This CDR3 region has 13 residues. The V gene's germline CDR1 is SGHRS and CDR2 YFSETQ. The CDR3 region is CASSLDVYYGYTF. The CDR3, as DNA: TGCGCCAGCAGCTTGGACGTATACTATGGCTACACCTTC.

The CDR3: CASSLGAQTGGGYTF. CDR3 DNA: TGTGCCAGCAGCTTAGGTGCACAAACTGGGGGTGGCTACACCTTC. The J gene is TRBJ1-2, the V gene TRBV7-8, with a weak D call TRBD1 (5 bases). The CDR3 covers 15 residues. Germline V gives CDR1 SGHVS, CDR2 FQNEAQ. V was trimmed by 1 base and J by 7 bases, leaving 16 bases between them.

In its sample, this clonotype was seen many times. The chain carries TRBV4-1 and TRBJ1-2; a weak D match, TRBD1 (5 bases). The V gene's germline CDR1 is MGHRA and CDR2 YSYEKL. The CDR3 is 17 amino acids. V lost 1 base and J 0 bases, leaving 15 bases between the germline ends. CDR3 protein: CASSQAPGLQANYGYTF. The CDR3 nucleotides read TGCGCCAGCAGCCAAGCACCGGGACTTCAAGCTAACTATGGCTACACCTTC.

This clonotype has ten or more counts. V gene TRBV20-1 combines with J gene TRBJ2-7; 11 bases match TRBD2. Germline V gene sequence: CDR1 DFQATT, CDR2 SNEGSKA (reference sequence). The trim removed 0 bases at V and 2 bases at J, leaving 3 bases unmatched. This CDR3 has 15 residues. The CDR3 nucleotides are TGCAGTGCTAGAGAGGGGACTAGCGGCGCCTACGAGCAGTACTTC. The encoded protein is CSAREGTSGAYEQYF.

There are many counts of this clonotype. The V call is TRBV20-1, the J call TRBJ2-7; maybe TRBD2 (5 bases). Germline V gene sequence: CDR1 DFQATT, CDR2 SNEGSKA (reference sequence). The CDR3 covers 15 residues. Trimming pared 0 bases from V and 0 bases from J, leaving 12 bases between. In DNA form, the CDR3 reads TGCAGTGCTAGAGATCGGAGCGGTCTCTCCTACGAGCAGTACTTC. It codes for CSARDRSGLSYEQYF.

The sample holds many counts of this clonotype. The chain employs TRBV6-5 and TRBJ1-2; weak D call: TRBD1 (6 bases). V was trimmed by 0 bases and J by 7 bases, leaving 15 bases between them. The germline gives CDR1 MNHEY, CDR2 SVGAGI. This CDR3 has 15 residues. In DNA, the CDR3 is TGTGCCAGCAGTTACTCGGTCAGGGGTCACGGTGGCTACACCTTC. This sequence encodes CASSYSVRGHGGYTF.

V gene TRBV3-1 combines with J gene TRBJ2-5; 13 positions match TRBD2. This CDR3 contains 17 residues. Germline CDR1 reads LGHDT; CDR2 reads YNNKEL (reference sequence). V was clipped by 3 bases and J by 2 bases; unmatched bases: 6. The CDR3 DNA sequence: TGTGCCAGCAGCCAGAAGCCGGGACTAGCGGGACAAGAGACCCAGTACTTC. Residues: CASSQKPGLAGQETQYF.

This clonotype was seen many times. The CDR3 here is CSVRDRGSGNYGYTF. The CDR3 region has the DNA TGCAGCGTCCGGGACAGGGGTAGCGGAAACTATGGCTACACCTTC. This chain uses TRBV29-1 with TRBJ1-2; TRBD1 matches 10 bases. Trimming took 6 bases from V and 2 from J; bases not matched to a gene: 9. The length of the CDR3 is 15 residues. The germline V gene has CDR1 SQVTM and CDR2 ANQGSEA.

At least ten counts were recorded for this clonotype. The J gene is TRBJ1-2, the V gene TRBV6-5, with TRBD1 matching over 7 bases. The germline V gene encodes CDR1 MNHEY and CDR2 SVGAGI. V dropped 4 bases and J dropped 2; count of bases not matched to a gene: 4. The CDR3 consists of 14 residues. The CDR3 reads CASSSSGQNYGYTF. The CDR3 DNA is TGTGCCAGCAGTTCATCGGGACAGAACTATGGCTACACCTTC.

This clonotype was seen at least ten times. The genes are TRBV28 and TRBJ1-1, with 8 positions matching TRBD1. V trimming: 2 bases; J trimming: 5 bases; junction bases outside the gene matches: 7. CDR3 size: 15 residues. Germline V lookup: CDR1 MDHEN, CDR2 SYDVKM. The CDR3 nucleotides read TGTGCCAGCAGTTTAAACGACAGGGGTGGGACTGAAGCTTTCTTT. Residues: CASSLNDRGGTEAFF.

This clonotype was counted ten times or more. V usage is TRBV27 and J usage is TRBJ1-2; D call uncertain. CDR3 size: 15 residues. The germline V gene encodes CDR1 MNHEY and CDR2 SMNVEV (reference sequence). Between the trimmed V and J ends, which lost 4 bases and 1 base, there was a span of 13 bases. The CDR3 loop reads CASSSYPVSNYGYTF. CDR3 nucleotide sequence: TGTGCCAGCAGTTCCTATCCCGTCAGTAACTATGGCTACACCTTC.

In this sample, this clonotype turned up many times. The J gene is TRBJ1-2, the V gene TRBV6-1; the D is unclear. This CDR3 is built from 14 residues. V lost 0 bases and J lost 2, with 7 bases in between. The V gene's germline CDR1 is MNHNS and CDR2 SASEGT. This CDR3 is CASSEAWRNYGYTF. The DNA of the CDR3 is TGTGCCAGCAGTGAAGCGTGGCGGAACTATGGCTACACCTTC.

This sequence joins TRBV29-1 and TRBJ2-5; D is tentatively TRBD1 or TRBD2 (5 bases each). The CDR3 loop spans 11 amino acids. The germline V gene has CDR1 SQVTM and CDR2 ANQGSEA. Here the CDR3 reads CKGWGLETQYF. In DNA form, the CDR3 reads TGCAAAGGTTGGGGGTTAGAGACCCAGTACTTC.

This clonotype was found many times. This chain joins TRBV19 and TRBJ1-5; 7 bases line up with TRBD1. The CDR3 extends over 15 amino acids. Trimming took 3 bases from V and 0 from J; bases not matched to a gene: 2. Germline CDR1 reads LNHDA; CDR2 reads SQIVND (reference sequence). The CDR3 loop is CASSITGDSNQPQHF. As DNA, the CDR3 is TGTGCCAGTAGTATTACAGGGGATAGCAATCAGCCCCAGCATTTT.

This clonotype was recorded at least ten times. V and J are TRBV30 and TRBJ2-7, with 7 nucleotides matching TRBD2. V was pared by 2 bases and J by 4 bases, with 14 bases of the junction left unmatched. This CDR3 is 16 amino acids long. Germline CDR1 and CDR2: GTSNPN and SVGIG (reference sequence). As DNA, the CDR3 is TGTGCCTGGAGTCCCGGCTGGCCTAGCGGTACTTACGAGCAGTACTTC. The encoded protein is CAWSPGWPSGTYEQYF.

This clonotype was detected many times. The genes are TRBV4-2 and TRBJ1-2, with D hard to call. The germline CDR1 and CDR2 sequences are LGHNA and YNFKEQ. V was shortened by 3 bases and J by 3 bases, with 14 bases between the two germline ends. The CDR3 totals 15 residues. The CDR3: CASSHQLGGDYGYTF. CDR3 DNA sequence: TGTGCCAGCAGCCACCAGCTAGGAGGAGACTATGGCTACACCTTC.

The table lists this clonotype with many counts. This sequence joins TRBV7-9 and TRBJ2-5; D possibly corresponds to TRBD2 (5 bases). This CDR3 is 15 amino acids long. V dropped 4 bases and J dropped 0 bases, with 12 bases sitting between them. CDR1 and CDR2 from the germline V gene are SEHNR and FQNEAQ (reference sequence). The chain's CDR3 is CASSSALANQETQYF. CDR3 DNA sequence: TGTGCCAGCAGCTCAGCCCTAGCTAACCAAGAGACCCAGTACTTC.

This clonotype has only a few counts. V gene TRBV5-4 combines with J gene TRBJ2-2; D is unclear. V lost 1 base to trimming and J lost 7 bases, with 11 bases between them. Germline V CDR1 and CDR2: SGHNT, YYREEE (reference sequence). The CDR3 is 14 residues long. Written as DNA, the CDR3 is TGTGCCAGCAGCTTGTTGGGGTCGCTCGGGGAGCTGTTTTTT. Encoded protein: CASSLLGSLGELFF.

This clonotype was counted ten times or more. The gene calls are TRBV19 and TRBJ2-2; the match to TRBD1 covers 8 bases. The CDR3 spans 17 residues. Germline assignment: CDR1 LNHDA and CDR2 SQIVND (reference sequence). J gave up 3 bases and V 4 bases, and 10 bases lay outside the gene matches. CDR3 sequence (DNA): TGTGCCAGTAGTAGCGGTTCGGGACAGGCGTACACCGGGGAGCTGTTTTTT. Its protein product is CASSSGSGQAYTGELFF.

Turning to this clonotype: Being one base from a much bigger clone, this may be a read error. The rearrangement links TRBV27 to TRBJ1-2, with 8 bases identical to TRBD1. The CDR3 covers 14 residues. Germline CDR1 and CDR2: MNHEY and SMNVEV (reference sequence). CDR3 amino acids: CAISLSVRGLGYTF. The CDR3 DNA follows: TGTGCCATCAGTTTAAGTGTCAGGGGGCTTGGCTACACCTTC.

This clonotype came up many times. Its ends do not fully match the called genes, so a read error is possible. The CDR3 here is CASSLGHFQETQYF. CDR3 sequence (DNA): TGTGCCAGCAGCTTAGGACACTTCCAAGAGACCCAGTACTTC. The chain joins TRBV12-3 or TRBV12-4 to TRBJ2-5; D may be TRBD1 (5 bases). The CDR3 has 14 amino acids.

This clonotype has ten or more counts. The CDR3 region is CASSSGQGWSEAFF. The CDR3 DNA reads as TGTGCCAGCAGTTCGGGACAGGGGTGGTCTGAAGCTTTCTTT. This rearrangement joins TRBV28 to TRBJ1-1, with 10 bases aligning to TRBD1. CDR1 is MDHEN, CDR2 SYDVKM, per germline. Trimming at V came to 4 bases and at J to 6 bases, leaving 5 bases not matched to a gene. CDR3 length: 14 amino acids.

This clonotype was recorded many times. This chain links TRBV24-1 with TRBJ2-5; D is tentatively TRBD1 or TRBD2 (6 bases each). V was clipped by 5 bases and J by 4 bases, with 13 bases between them. Germline CDR1 KGHDR, CDR2 SFDVKD. The CDR3 is 14 residues long. The CDR3 is CATSGFGGTETQYF. The DNA for the CDR3 is TGTGCCACCAGTGGGTTCGGGGGCACAGAGACCCAGTACTTC.